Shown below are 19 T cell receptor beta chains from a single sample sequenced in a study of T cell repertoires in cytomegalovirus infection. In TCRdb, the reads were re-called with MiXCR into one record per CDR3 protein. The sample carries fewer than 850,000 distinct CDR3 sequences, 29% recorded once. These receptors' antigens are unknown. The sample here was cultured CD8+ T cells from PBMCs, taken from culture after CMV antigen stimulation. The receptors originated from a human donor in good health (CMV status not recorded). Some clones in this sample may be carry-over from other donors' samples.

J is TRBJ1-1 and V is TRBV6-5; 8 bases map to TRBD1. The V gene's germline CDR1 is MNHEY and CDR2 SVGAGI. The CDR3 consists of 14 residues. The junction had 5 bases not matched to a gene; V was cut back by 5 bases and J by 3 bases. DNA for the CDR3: TGTGCCAGCAGTGTACAGGGGGGTGACACTGAAGCTTTCTTT. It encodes CASSVQGGDTEAFF.

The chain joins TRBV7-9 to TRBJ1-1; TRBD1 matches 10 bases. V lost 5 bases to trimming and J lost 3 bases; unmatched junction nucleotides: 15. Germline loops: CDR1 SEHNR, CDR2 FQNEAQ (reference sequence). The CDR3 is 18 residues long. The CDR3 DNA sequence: TGTGCCAGCAGCGGTAGCACTGACAGGGGGCCGAGGGACACTGAAGCTTTCTTT. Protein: CASSGSTDRGPRDTEAFF. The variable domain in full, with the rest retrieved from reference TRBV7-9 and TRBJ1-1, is DTGVSQNPRHKITKRGQNVTFRCDPISEHNRLYWYRQTLGQGPEFLTYFQNEAQLEKSRLLSDRFSAERPKGSFSTLEIQRTEQGDSAMYLCASSGSTDRGPRDTEAFFGQGTRLTVV.

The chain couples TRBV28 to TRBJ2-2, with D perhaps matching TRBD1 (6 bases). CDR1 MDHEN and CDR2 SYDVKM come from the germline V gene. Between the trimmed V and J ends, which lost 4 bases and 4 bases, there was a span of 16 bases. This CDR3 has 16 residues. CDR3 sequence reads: CASSYGPNRATGELFF. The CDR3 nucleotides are TGTGCCAGCAGTTACGGTCCGAACAGGGCCACCGGGGAGCTGTTTTTT.

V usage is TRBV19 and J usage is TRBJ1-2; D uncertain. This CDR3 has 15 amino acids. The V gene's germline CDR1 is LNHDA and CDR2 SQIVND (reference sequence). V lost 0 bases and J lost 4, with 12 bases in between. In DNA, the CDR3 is TGTGCCAGTAGTATAGACGACGGGGTTCTCTATGGCTACACCTTC. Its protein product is CASSIDDGVLYGYTF.

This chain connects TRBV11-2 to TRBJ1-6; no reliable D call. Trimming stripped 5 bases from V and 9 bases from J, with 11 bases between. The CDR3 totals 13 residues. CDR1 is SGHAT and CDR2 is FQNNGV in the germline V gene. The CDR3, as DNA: TGTGCCAGCAGCCCAAATCTGGGTTCACCCCTCCACTTT. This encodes CASSPNLGSPLHF.

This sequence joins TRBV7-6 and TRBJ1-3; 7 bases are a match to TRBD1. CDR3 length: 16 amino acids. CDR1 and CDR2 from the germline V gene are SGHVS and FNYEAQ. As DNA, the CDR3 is TGTGACCGCAGCTTAGCGCACAGGGGCAATGGAAACACCATATATTTT. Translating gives CDRSLAHRGNGNTIYF.

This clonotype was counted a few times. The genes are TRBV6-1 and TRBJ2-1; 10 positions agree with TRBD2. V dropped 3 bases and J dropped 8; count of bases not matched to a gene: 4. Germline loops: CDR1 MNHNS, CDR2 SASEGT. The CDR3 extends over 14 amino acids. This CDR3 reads CASSDLAGGHEQFF. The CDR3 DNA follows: TGTGCCAGCAGTGATTTAGCGGGGGGACATGAGCAGTTCTTC.

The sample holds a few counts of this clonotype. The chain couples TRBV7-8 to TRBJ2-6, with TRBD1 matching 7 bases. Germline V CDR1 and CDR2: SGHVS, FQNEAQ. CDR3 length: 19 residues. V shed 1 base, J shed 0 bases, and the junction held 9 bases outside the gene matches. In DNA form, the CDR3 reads TGTGCCAGCAGCTTAGGATGGGACAGCCATTTCTCTGGGGCCAACGTCCTGACTTTC. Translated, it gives CASSLGWDSHFSGANVLTF.

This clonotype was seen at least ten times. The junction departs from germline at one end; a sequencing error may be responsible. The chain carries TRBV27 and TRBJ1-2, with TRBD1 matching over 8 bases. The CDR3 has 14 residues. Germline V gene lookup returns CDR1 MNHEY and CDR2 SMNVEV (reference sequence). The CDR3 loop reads CASSLSGQGRGYTF. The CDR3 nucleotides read TGTGCCAGCAGTCTATCTGGACAGGGTCGCGGCTACACCTTC.

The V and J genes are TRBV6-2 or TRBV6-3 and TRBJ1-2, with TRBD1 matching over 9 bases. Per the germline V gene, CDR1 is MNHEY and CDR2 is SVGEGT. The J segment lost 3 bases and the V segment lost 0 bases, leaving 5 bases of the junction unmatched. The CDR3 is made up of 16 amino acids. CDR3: CASSYSGTGSDYGYTF. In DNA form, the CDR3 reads TGTGCCAGCAGTTACTCCGGGACAGGGTCAGACTATGGCTACACCTTC.

CDR3 amino acids: CAISPNLRDGNTIYF. The DNA of the CDR3 is TGTGCCATCAGTCCTAACCTTAGGGACGGAAACACCATATATTTT. This chain joins TRBV10-3 and TRBJ1-3, with D possibly being TRBD1 (5 bases). The length of the CDR3 is 15 residues. Germline V lookup: CDR1 ENHRY, CDR2 SYGVKD. Trimming removed 5 bases at V and 4 bases at J, with 15 bases between.

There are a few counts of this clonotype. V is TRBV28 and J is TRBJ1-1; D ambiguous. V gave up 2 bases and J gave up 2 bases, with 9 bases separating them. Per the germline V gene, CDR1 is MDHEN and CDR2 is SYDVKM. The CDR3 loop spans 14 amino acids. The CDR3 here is CASSLSRVNTEAFF. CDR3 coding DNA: TGTGCCAGCAGTTTAAGCCGGGTCAACACTGAAGCTTTCTTT.

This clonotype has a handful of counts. The DNA for the CDR3 is TGTGCCAGCAGCTTAGTAGGGGACAGGGGAAACACCATATATTTT. It yields the protein CASSLVGDRGNTIYF. The V gene is TRBV7-8, the J gene TRBJ1-3, with 8 positions matching TRBD1. The length of the CDR3 is 15 residues. Per germline, CDR1 SGHVS and CDR2 FQNEAQ. V shed 1 base and J 4 bases; nucleotides not matched to a gene: 3.

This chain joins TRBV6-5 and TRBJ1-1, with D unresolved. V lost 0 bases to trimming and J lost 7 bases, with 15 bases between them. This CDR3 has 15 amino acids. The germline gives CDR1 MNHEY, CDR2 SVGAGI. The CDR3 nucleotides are TGTGCCAGCAGTTACTCTGAGGTTACGGTCGGTGAAGCTTTCTTT. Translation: CASSYSEVTVGEAFF.

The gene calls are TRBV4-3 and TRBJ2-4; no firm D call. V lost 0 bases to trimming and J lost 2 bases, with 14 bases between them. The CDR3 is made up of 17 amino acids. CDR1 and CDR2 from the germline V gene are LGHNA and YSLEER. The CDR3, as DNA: TGCGCCAGCAGCCAAGATCCCCCCGTAATTACCAAAAACATTCAGTACTTC. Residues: CASSQDPPVITKNIQYF.

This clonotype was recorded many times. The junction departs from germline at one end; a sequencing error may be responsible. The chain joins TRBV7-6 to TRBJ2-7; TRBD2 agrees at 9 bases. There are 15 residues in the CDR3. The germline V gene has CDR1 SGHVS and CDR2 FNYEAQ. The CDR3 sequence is CASSLAGDPAYEQYF. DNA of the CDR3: TGTGCCAGCAGTTTAGCGGGGGACCCAGCCTACGAGCAGTACTTC.

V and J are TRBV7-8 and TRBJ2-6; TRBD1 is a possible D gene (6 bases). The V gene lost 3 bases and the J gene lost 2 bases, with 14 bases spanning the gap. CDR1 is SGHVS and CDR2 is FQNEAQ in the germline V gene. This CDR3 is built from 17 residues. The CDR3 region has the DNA TGTGCCAGCAGCTTGGACAGCATACTCACTGGGGCCAACGTCCTGACTTTC. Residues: CASSLDSILTGANVLTF.

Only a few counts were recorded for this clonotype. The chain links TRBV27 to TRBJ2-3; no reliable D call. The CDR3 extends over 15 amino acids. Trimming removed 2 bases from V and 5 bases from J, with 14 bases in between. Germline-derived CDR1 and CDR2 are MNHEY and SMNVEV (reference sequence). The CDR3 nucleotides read TGTGCCAGCAGTTTAGTTGTCACGCCCGTAGATACGCAGTATTTT. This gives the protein CASSLVVTPVDTQYF.

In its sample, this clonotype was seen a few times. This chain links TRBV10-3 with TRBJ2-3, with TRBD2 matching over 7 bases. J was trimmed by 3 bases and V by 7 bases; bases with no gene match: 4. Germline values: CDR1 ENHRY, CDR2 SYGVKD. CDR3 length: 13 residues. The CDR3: CAINREGTDTQYF. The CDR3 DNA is TGTGCCATCAATAGGGAGGGGACAGATACGCAGTATTTT.